This T cell receptor beta chain originates from a study of long-term antiretroviral therapy in people with HIV. Broader study findings: Repertoire dominance by clones expanded before ART was seen at all time points.

Version v3.0 of the immunoSEQ assay was performed at survey level. The study targeted roughly 40,000-55,000 T-cell genomes per sample in sequencing. The repertoire was sequenced with immunoSEQ multiplex PCR; TCRdb's copy has only in-frame clones and lacks some. The table lists approximately 30,000 clones, roughly 84% of them singletons. Concerning this clone: The antigen is undetermined.

The germline CDR1 and CDR2 sequences are MGHDK and SYGVNS. V dropped 10 bases and J dropped 1 base, with 15 bases sitting between them. This CDR3 has 14 residues. Here the sequenced sample was unsorted PBMCs, taken 0.4 years after starting antiretroviral therapy. The V and J genes are TRBV25-1 and TRBJ2-3; D perhaps matches TRBD2 (7 bases). The sequence came from a man aged 18 to 29 with HIV. The CDR3: CATLGRGRTDTQYF. CDR3 DNA sequence: TGTGCCACCTTAGGGCGGGGGCGCACAGATACGCAGTATTTT.